This T cell receptor (beta chain) came from a study of blood T cell repertoires in COVID-19. Background on the study: What the recovered Cohort 3 donors had was two negative PCRs, clearance, or symptom resolution. PBMCs, B-cell-depleted T cells, or T cells were the source of the cDNA or gDNA that made up the material. COVID-19 samples from acute and convalescent phases originated in the United States, Italy and Spain.

Per the authors' pipeline: Reference gene primer amplification gave nucleated cell count estimates. Clones were read by immunoSEQ multiplex PCR, and TCRdb kept only the in-frame ones, dropping some. That table furnishes V, J and clone size, whereas the DNA furnished D and trimming. The table includes over 110,000 clones, about 80% detected once. Unmatched junction bases numbered 8, after V lost 2 bases and J lost 1 base. The germline V gene has CDR1 GTSNPN and CDR2 SVGIG (reference sequence). This CDR3 spans 16 amino acids. The clonotype comes from a man between 45 and 60 years old in a cohort exposed to, infected with or recovered from COVID-19 (not recorded which). The rearrangement links TRBV30 to TRBJ2-7; TRBD2 matches at 10 bases. Sample: PBMCs or T cells enriched from blood (not recorded which). The CDR3 loop is CAWSKDLSGRSYEQYF. The DNA of the CDR3 is TGTGCCTGGAGTAAGGACCTTAGCGGGAGGTCCTACGAGCAGTACTTC.